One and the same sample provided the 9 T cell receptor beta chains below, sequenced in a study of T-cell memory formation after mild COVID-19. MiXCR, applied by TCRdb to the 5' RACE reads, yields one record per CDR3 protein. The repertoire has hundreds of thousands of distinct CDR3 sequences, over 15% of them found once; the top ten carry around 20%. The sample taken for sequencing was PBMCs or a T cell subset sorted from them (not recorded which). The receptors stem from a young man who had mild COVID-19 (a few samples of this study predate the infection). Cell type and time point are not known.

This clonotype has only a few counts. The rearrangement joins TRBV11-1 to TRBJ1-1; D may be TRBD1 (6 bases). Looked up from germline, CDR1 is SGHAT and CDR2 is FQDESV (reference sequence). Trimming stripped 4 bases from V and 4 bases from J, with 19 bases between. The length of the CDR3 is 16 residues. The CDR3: CASSYPAGEMGTEAFF. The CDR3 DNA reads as TGTGCCAGCAGCTATCCCGCAGGGGAAATGGGCACTGAAGCTTTCTTT.

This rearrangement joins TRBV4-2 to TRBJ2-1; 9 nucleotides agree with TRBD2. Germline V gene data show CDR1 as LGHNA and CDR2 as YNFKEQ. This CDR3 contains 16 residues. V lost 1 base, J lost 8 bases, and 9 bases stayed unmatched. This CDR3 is CASSQVGRGGGYEQFF. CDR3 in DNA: TGTGCCAGCAGCCAAGTCGGGCGGGGGGGTGGCTATGAGCAGTTCTTC.

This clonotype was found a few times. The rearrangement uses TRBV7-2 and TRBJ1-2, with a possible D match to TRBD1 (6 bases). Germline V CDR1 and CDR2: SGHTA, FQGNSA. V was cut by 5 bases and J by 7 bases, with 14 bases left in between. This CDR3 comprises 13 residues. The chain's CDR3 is CASSITGWSGYTF. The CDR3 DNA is TGTGCCAGCAGCATAACAGGGTGGAGTGGCTACACCTTC.

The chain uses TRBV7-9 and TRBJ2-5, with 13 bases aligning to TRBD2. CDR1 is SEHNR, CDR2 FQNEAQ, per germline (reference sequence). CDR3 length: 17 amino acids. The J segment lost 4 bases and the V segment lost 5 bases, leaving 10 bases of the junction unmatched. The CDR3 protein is CASSAPVGTSGIETQYF. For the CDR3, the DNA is TGTGCCAGCAGCGCTCCAGTCGGGACTAGCGGGATAGAGACCCAGTACTTC.

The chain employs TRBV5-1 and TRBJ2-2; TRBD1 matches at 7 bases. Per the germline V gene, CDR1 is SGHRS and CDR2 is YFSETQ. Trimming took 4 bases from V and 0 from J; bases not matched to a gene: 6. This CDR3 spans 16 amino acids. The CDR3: CASSATGAANTGELFF. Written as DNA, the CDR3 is TGCGCCAGCAGCGCAACAGGGGCCGCGAACACCGGGGAGCTGTTTTTT.

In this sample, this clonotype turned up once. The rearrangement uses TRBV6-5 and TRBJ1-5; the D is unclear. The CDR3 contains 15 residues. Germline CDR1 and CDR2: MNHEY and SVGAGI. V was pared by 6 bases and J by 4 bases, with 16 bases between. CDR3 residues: CASRAIGGLNQPQHF. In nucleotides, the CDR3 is TGTGCCAGCAGAGCCATCGGTGGGTTAAATCAGCCCCAGCATTTT.

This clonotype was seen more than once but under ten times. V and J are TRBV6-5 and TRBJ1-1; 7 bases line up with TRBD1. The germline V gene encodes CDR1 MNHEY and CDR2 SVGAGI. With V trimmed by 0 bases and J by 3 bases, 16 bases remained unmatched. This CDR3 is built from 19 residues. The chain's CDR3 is CASSYSRLRHGTADTEAFF. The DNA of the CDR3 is TGTGCCAGCAGTTACTCGAGGCTCCGACACGGGACAGCGGACACTGAAGCTTTCTTT.

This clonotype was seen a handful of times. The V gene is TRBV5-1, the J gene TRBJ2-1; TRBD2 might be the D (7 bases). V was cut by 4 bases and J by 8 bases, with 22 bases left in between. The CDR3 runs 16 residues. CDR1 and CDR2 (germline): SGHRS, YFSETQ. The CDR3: CASSLGGGAVMYEQFF. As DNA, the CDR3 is TGCGCCAGCAGCCTTGGAGGGGGGGCCGTCATGTATGAGCAGTTCTTC.

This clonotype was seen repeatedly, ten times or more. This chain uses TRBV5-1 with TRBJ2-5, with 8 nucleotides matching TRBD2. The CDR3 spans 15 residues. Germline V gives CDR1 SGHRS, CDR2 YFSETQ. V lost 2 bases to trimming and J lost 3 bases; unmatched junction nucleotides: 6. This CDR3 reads CASSLFFSGEETQYF. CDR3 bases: TGCGCCAGCAGCTTATTTTTTAGCGGGGAAGAGACCCAGTACTTC.